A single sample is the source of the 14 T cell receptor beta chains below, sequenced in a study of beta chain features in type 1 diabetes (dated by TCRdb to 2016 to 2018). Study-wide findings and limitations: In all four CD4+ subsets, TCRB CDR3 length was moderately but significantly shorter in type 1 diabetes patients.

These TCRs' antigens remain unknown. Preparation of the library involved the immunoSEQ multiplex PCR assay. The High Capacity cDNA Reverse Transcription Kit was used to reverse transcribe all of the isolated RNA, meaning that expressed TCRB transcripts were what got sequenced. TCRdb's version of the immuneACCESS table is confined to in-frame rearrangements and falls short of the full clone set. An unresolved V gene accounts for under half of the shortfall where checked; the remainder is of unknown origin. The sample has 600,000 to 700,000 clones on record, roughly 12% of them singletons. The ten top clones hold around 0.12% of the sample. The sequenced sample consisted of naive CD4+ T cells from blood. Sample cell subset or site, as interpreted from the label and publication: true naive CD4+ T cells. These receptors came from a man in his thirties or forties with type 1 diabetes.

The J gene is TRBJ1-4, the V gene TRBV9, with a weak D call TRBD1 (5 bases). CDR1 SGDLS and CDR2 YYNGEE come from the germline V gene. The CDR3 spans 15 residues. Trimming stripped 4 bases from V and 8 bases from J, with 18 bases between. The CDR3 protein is CASSPRGVREEKLFF. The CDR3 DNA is TGTGCCAGCAGCCCGAGAGGGGTTCGGGAGGAAAAACTGTTTTTT.

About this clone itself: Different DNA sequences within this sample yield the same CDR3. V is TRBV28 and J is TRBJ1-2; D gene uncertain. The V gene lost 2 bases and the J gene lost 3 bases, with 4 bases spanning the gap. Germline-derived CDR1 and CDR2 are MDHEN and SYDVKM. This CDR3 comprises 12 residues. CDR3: CASSLRDYGYTF. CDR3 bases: TGTGCCAGCAGTTTACGGGACTATGGCTACACCTTC.

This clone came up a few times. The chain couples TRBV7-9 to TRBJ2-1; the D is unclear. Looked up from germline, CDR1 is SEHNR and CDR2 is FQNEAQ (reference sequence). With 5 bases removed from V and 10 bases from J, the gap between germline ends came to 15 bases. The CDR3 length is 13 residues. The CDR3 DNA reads TGTGCCAGCAGCCCAGGAGTCTCGGAGGAGCAGTTCTTC. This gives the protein CASSPGVSEEQFF.

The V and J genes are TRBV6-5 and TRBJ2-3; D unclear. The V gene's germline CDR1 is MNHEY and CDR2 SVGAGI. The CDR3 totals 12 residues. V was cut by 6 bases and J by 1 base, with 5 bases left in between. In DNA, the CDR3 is TGTGCCAGCAGGAAGGGCACAGATACGCAGTATTTT. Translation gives CASRKGTDTQYF.

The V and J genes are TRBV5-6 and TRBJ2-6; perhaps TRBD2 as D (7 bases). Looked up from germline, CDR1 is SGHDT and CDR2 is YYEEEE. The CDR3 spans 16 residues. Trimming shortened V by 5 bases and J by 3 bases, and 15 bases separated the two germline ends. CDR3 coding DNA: TGTGCCAGCAGGTCCCGGGGGGCTATTGGGGCCAACGTCCTGACTTTC. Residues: CASRSRGAIGANVLTF.

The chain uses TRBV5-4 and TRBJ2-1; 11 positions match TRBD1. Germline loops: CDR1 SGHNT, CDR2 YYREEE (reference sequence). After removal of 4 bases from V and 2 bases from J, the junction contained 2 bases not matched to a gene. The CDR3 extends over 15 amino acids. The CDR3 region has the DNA TGTGCCAGCAGCCAGGACAGGGGGCCCTACAATGAGCAGTTCTTC. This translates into CASSQDRGPYNEQFF.

CDR3 residues: CASRPIPGQNTEAFF. In DNA, the CDR3 is TGTGCCAGCAGACCGATTCCGGGACAGAACACTGAAGCTTTCTTT. The genes are TRBV5-4 and TRBJ1-1, with D possibly being TRBD1 (6 bases). V lost 5 bases, J lost 1 base, and 15 bases lay in between. This CDR3 spans 15 amino acids. Germline V gene sequence: CDR1 SGHNT, CDR2 YYREEE (reference sequence).

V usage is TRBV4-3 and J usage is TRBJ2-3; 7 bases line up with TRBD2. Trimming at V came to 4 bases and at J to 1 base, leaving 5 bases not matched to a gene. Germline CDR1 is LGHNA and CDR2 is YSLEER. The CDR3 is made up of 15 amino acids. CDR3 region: CASSPQRGRTDTQYF. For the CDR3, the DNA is TGCGCCAGCAGCCCCCAGCGGGGCCGCACAGATACGCAGTATTTT.

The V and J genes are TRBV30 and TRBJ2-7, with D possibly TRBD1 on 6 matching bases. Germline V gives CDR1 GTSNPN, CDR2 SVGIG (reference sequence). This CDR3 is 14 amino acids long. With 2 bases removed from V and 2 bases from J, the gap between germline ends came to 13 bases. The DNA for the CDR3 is TGTGCCTGGAGTTCCGGACAGCCTCCCTACGAGCAGTACTTC. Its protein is CAWSSGQPPYEQYF.

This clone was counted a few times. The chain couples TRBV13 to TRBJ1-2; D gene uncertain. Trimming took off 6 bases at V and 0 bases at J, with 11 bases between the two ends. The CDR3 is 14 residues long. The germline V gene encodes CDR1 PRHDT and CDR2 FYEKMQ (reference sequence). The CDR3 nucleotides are TGTGCCAGCAGTCGAAGGGTGTCTAACTATGGCTACACCTTC. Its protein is CASSRRVSNYGYTF.

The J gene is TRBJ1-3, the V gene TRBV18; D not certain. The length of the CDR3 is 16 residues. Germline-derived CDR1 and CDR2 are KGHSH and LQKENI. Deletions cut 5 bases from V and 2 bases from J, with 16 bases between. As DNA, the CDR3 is TGTGCCAGCTCATCCAGAGGTTCGGGAGCTGGAAACACCATATATTTT. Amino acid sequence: CASSSRGSGAGNTIYF.

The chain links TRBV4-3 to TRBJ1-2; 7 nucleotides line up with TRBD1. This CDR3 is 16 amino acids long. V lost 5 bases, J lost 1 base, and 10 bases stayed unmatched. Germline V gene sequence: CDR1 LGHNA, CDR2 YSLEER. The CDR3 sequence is CASSETGWSSNYGYTF. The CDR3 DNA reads TGCGCCAGCAGCGAGACAGGGTGGTCTAGTAACTATGGCTACACCTTC.

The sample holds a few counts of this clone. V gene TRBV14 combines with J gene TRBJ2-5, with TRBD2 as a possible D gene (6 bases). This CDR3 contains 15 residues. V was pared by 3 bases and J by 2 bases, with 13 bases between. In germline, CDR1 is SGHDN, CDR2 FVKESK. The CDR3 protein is CASSHFGTAQETQYF. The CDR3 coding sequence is TGTGCCAGCAGCCACTTCGGGACTGCTCAAGAGACCCAGTACTTC.

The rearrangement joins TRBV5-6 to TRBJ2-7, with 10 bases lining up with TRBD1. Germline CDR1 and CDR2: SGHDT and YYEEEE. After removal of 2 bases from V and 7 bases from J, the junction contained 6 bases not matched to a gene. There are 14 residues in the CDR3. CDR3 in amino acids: CASSLRDRGREQYF. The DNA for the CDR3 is TGTGCCAGCAGCTTAAGGGACAGGGGAAGGGAGCAGTACTTC.